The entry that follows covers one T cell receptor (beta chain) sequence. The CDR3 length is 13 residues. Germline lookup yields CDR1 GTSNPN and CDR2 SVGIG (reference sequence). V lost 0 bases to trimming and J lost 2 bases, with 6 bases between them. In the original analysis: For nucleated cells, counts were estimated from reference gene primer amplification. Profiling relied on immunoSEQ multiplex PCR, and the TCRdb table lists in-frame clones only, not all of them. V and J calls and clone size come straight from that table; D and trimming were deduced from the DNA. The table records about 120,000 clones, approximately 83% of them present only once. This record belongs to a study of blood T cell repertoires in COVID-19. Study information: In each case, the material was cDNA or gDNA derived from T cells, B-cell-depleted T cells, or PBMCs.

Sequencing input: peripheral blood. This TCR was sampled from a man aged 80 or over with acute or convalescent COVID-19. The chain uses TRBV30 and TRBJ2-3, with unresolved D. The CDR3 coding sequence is TGTGCCTGGAGTGTTGGAGACACAGATACGCAGTATTTT. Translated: CAWSVGDTDTQYF.